The clone carrying this TCR beta chain occurred a few times. The antigen remains unidentified. The data derive from a study of T cells after yellow fever vaccination. General study findings and limits: The booster response re-showed most primary clones: more than 95% CD4, 88% CD8.

Germline loops: CDR1 SGHTA, CDR2 FQGTGA. Trimming shortened V by 5 bases and J by 1 base, and 13 bases separated the two germline ends. The CDR3 has 15 amino acids. TCRdb redid the calling of the 5' RACE reads with MiXCR, one entry per CDR3 protein. The sample has 400,000 or so distinct CDR3 sequences; under 14% are singletons. The sequencing used PBMCs, collected on the day of the first yellow fever vaccination. The sequence came from a man younger than 35 who received the YFV17D yellow fever vaccine. The J gene is TRBJ2-3, the V gene TRBV7-3; D possibly corresponds to TRBD1 (6 bases). DNA for the CDR3: TGTGCCAGCAGCCCGTCTAGGACAGGCACAGATACGCAGTATTTT. Protein product: CASSPSRTGTDTQYF. The variable domain in full, completed from reference TRBV7-3 and TRBJ2-3, reads GAGVSQTPSNKVTEKGKYVELRCDPISGHTALYWYRQSLGQGPEFLIYFQGTGAADDSGLPNDRFFAVRPEGSVSTLKIQRTERGDSAVYLCASSPSRTGTDTQYFGPGTRLTVL.